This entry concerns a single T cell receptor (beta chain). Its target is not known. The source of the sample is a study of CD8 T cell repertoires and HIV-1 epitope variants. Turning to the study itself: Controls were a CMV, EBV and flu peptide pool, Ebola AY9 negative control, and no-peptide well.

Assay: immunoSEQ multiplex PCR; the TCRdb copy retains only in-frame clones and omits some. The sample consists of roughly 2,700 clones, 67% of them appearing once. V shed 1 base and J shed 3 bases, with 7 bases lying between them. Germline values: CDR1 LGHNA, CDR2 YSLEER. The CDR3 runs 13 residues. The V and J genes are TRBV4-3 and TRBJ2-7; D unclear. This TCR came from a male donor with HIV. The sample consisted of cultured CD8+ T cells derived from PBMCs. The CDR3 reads CASSQVGGYEQYF. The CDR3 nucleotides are TGCGCCAGCAGCCAAGTTGGTGGCTACGAGCAGTACTTC.